This T cell receptor (beta chain) is from a study of CD8 T cells in ankylosing spondylitis. Remarks on this clonotype: Its antigen remains unidentified.

The study's findings and limits: Disease-linked clones proved CD8+ and comparatively uncommon in peripheral blood. For ankylosing spondylitis blood, a TCR beta motif of about 8 highly homologous variants appeared characteristic. Matched synovial fluid from ankylosing spondylitis patients was reported to be enriched for disease-linked clones.

Libraries for TCR beta were made by quantitative 5'-RACE with molecular barcodes. TCRdb ran MiXCR on the 5' RACE reads and lists one entry per CDR3 protein. The sample yields roughly 240,000 distinct CDR3 sequences, 32% seen once. V shed 0 bases and J shed 6 bases, with 14 bases lying between them. This CDR3 is built from 15 residues. CDR1 is ENHRY, CDR2 SYGVKD, per germline. Sequencing was done on a sample of blood, either unsorted or a sorted T cell fraction (not recorded which). This receptor was obtained from a male donor with ankylosing spondylitis or in good health (not recorded which). The chain has TRBV10-3 and TRBJ1-2; D is ambiguous. In nucleotides, the CDR3 is TGTGCCATCAGTGAGTCGAGCTCCCAGAGAGATGGCTACACCTTC. This encodes CAISESSSQRDGYTF.